This T cell receptor beta chain came from a study of blood T cells in healthy people across ages (dated by TCRdb to the mid-2010s). A note on the overall study: In model experiments, template switching captured about one uniquely barcoded TCR beta cDNA molecule for every two T cells. To track age-related changes in TCR beta repertoire diversity, the study relied on deep sequencing normalized with unique cDNA molecular identifiers. Four age groups were formed from the donors: young (average roughly 15 years), middle-aged (approximately 40), aged (under 70) and long-lived (around 82). To avoid experimental bias, donors of different ages were randomly spread across the sequencing lanes. The study analyzed two additional independent replicas of 1 million unique cDNA reads from the same blood draw for two donors, one aged 18 to 30 and one aged 80 or older. Study-wide conclusions, independent of this receptor: Observed TCR beta diversity per million T cells fell roughly linearly with age, and a significant reduction was already apparent by age about 43. Observed TCR beta diversity correlated strongly with the percentage of naive T cells measured by flow cytometry. Donor CMV infection status was unknown, potentially confounding age-related changes in expanded clonotypes. The long-lived group showed more naive CD4+ T cells, fewer expanded clones and increased TCR diversity than the aged group, suggesting age selection. Estimates of total diversity based on one million sequenced T cells were considered lower bounds and underestimates. Since profiling was done on bulk unsorted PBMCs, naive and antigen-experienced compartments could not be conclusively compared.

As to this clonotype: Its binding antigen is unknown. No qualities accompany the bases; no much larger clone lies one base away.

The 39 donors, aged roughly 6 to 95 years, were systemically healthy Caucasian individuals from Russia. Ten milliliters of peripheral blood were drawn from each donor into EDTA-treated Vacutainer tubes. PBMCs were isolated by Ficoll-Paque density-gradient centrifugation, with at least 7 million obtained per sample. Trizol reagent was used to extract total RNA from the PBMCs, yielding at least 5.5 micrograms per sample. Naive CD45RAhigh/CD27high T cell percentages were measured by flow cytometry on a PBMC aliquot from every donor. The CDR3 starts with the cysteine, ends with the phenylalanine, and has 19 residues. The only DNA kept is the CDR3, 57 bases in frame from the first base. V is clipped by 9 bases and J by 0 bases, and the sequence between their germline boundaries is 24 bases long. The germline V gene encodes CDR1 SGHTA and CDR2 FQGNSA. The protocol used for the library was 5' RACE. Sequenced on an Illumina HiSeq 2500. A second PCR of about 7 to 12 cycles was run with a J-beta primer mix and a sample-barcoded 5' primer. Each TCR beta cDNA molecule received a unique molecular identifier from a template-switch 5' adaptor carrying 12 random nucleotides. Each sample yielded at least 2.5 million CDR3-containing paired-end reads. The Mint cDNA synthesis kit, primed by a TRBC-specific oligonucleotide, was used to synthesize first-strand cDNA from all RNA. Following uracil-DNA glycosylase treatment, a first 18-cycle PCR with universal primers M1SS and BC2_uni_R was performed on all cDNA. In the paper's pipeline: Normalization of each sample was performed by random selection of 1 million high-quality reads, each carrying a distinct molecular identifier. Reads with shared molecular identifiers were discarded instead of being binned into consensus sequences. MiTCR, run with a Q25 quality threshold and the strictest error-elimination algorithm, handled CDR3 identification, clonotype clustering and error correction. A nonparametric unseen species model with Euler transformation was used to estimate lower-bound total TCR beta diversity. TCRdb reanalyzed the raw reads on its own, using fastp at Q25 for trimming and MiXCR for clone calling, and kept in-frame beta chains. Every CDR3 protein is listed once, alongside the most common genes and DNA of its rows. The V and J calls and clone size come from TCRdb's table, not from the authors' own analysis. The sample profile shows about 900,000 distinct CDR3 sequences; about 62% of them were found once. The ten largest clonotypes hold approximately 30% of the sample.

The sequence derives from a man aged 25-45 years in good health. The sequenced sample was blood. The sequence is built from TRBV7-2 and TRBJ2-6, with the identity of the D gene unclear. The sequenced DNA is TGTGCCAGACCGCAATGGTCGGCAGGCCTACCCTCTGGGGCCAACGTCCTGACTTTC. It translates to CARPQWSAGLPSGANVLTF.